The source of this T cell receptor beta chain is a study of T cell responses to AZD1222 COVID-19 vaccine. The study's findings and limits: It was only a handful of AZD1222 recipients who were seropositive at baseline. It was only after the peak T cell response that any repertoires were sampled.

V was pared by 6 bases and J by 3 bases, with 7 bases of the junction left unmatched. There are 14 residues in the CDR3. CDR1 and CDR2 (germline): MNHEY, SMNVEV (reference sequence). Clones were read by immunoSEQ multiplex PCR, and TCRdb kept only the in-frame ones, dropping some. The repertoire includes 180,000 or so clones, less than 95% of them detected once, and 0.64% sits in the top ten. A note on this clone: Its target is not known.

The receptor was isolated from an adult in good health. Sample: peripheral blood, taken on day 0 of AZD1222 vaccination. The V gene is TRBV27, the J gene TRBJ2-7; TRBD2 matches at 8 bases. The CDR3 loop reads CASSLGLARYEQYF. The CDR3 nucleotides are TGTGCCAGCAGCTTAGGACTAGCACGCTACGAGCAGTACTTC.